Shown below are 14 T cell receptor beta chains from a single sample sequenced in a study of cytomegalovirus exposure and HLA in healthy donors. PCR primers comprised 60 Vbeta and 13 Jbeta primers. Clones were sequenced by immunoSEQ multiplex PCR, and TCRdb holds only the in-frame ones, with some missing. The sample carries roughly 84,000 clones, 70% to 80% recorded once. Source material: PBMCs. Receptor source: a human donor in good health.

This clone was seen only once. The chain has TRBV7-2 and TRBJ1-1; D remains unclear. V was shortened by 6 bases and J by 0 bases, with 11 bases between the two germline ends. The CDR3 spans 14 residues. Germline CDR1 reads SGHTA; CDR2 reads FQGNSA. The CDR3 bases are TGTGCCAGCAGTTCGGCGGGTGTGAACACTGAAGCTTTCTTT. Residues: CASSSAGVNTEAFF.

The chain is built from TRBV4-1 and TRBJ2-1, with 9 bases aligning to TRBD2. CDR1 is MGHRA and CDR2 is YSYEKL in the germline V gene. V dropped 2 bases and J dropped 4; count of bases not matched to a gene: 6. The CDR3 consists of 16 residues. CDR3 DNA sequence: TGCGCCAGCAGCCAACTTGAGCGGGGGGAATACAATGAGCAGTTCTTC. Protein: CASSQLERGEYNEQFF.

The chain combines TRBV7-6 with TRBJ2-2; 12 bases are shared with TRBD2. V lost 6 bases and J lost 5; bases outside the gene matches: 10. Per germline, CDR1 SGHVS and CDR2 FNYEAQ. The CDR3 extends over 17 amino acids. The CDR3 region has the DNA TGTGCCAGCAGTCGTCGAGGGACTAGCGGGTCTACCGGGGAGCTGTTTTTT. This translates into CASSRRGTSGSTGELFF.

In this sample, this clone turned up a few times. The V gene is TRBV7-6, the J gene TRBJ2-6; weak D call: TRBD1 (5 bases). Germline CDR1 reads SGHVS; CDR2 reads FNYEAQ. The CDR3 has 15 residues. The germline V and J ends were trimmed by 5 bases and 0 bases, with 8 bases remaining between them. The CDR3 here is CASSVTVSGANVLTF. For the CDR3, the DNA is TGTGCCAGCAGCGTGACAGTCTCTGGGGCCAACGTCCTGACTTTC.

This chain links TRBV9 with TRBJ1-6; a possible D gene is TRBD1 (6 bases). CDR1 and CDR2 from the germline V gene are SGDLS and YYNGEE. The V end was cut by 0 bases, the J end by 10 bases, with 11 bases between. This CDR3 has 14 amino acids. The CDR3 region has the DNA TGTGCCAGCAGCGTAGCTGGCGGACAGTCACCCCTCCACTTT. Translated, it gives CASSVAGGQSPLHF.

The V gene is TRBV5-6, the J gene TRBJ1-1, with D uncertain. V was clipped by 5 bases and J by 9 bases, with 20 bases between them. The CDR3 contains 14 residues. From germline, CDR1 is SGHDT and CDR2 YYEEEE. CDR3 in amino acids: CASRPSGRGEKAFF. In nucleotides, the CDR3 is TGTGCCAGCAGGCCCTCCGGACGCGGGGAGAAAGCTTTCTTT. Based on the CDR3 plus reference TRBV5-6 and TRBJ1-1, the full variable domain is DAGVTQSPTHLIKTRGQQVTLRCSPKSGHDTVSWYQQALGQGPQFIFQYYEEEERQRGNFPDRFSGHQFPNYSSELNVNALLLGDSALYLCASRPSGRGEKAFFGQGTRLTVV.

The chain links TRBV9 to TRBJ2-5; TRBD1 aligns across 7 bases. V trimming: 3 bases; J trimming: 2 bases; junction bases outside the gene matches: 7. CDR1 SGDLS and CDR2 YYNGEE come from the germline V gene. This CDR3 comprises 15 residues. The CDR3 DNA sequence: TGTGCCAGCAGCGATCGACAGGGCCTACAAGAGACCCAGTACTTC. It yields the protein CASSDRQGLQETQYF.

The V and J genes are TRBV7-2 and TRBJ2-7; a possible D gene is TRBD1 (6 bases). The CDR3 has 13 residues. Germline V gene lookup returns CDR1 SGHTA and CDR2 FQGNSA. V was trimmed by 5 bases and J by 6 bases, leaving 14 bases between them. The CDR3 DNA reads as TGTGCCAGCAGCCCTCGGACAGCGGCCGAGCAGTACTTC. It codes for CASSPRTAAEQYF.

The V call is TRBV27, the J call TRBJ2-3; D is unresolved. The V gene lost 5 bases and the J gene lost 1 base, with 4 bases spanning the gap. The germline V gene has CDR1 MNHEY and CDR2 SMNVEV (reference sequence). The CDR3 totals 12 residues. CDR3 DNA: TGTGCCAGCAGTCGGGGCACAGATACGCAGTATTTT. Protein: CASSRGTDTQYF.

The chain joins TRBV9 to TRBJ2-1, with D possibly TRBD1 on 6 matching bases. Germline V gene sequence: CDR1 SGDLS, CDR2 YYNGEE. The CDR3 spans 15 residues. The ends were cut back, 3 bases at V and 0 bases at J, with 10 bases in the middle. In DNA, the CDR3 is TGTGCCAGCAGCGACCAGGGGCCCTCCTACAATGAGCAGTTCTTC. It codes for CASSDQGPSYNEQFF.

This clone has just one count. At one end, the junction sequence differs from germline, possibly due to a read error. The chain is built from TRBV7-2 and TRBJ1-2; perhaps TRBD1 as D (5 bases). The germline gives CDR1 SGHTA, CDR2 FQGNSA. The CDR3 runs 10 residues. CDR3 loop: CASSLGGGNF. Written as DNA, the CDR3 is TGTGCCAGCAGCTTAGGGGGCGGCAACTTC. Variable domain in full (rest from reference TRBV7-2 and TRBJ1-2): GAGVSQSPSNKVTEKGKDVELRCDPISGHTALYWYRQSLGQGLEFLIYFQGNSAPDKSGLPSDRFSAERTGGSVSTLTIQRTQQEDSAVYLCASSLGGGNFGSGTRLTVV.

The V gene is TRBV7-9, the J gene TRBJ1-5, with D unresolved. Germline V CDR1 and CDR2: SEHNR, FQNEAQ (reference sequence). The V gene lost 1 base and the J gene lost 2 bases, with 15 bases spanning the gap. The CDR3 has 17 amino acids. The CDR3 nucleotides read TGTGCCAGCAGCTTAGATAGTTGGGAGTTTGGCAATCAGCCCCAGCATTTT. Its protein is CASSLDSWEFGNQPQHF.

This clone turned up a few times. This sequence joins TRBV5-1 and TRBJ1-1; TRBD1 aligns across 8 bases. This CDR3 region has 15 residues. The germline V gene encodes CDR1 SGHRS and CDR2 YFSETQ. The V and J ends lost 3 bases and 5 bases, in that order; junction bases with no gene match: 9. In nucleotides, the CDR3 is TGCGCCAGCAGCTGGACAGGGCTAGGCGGGACTGAAGCTTTCTTT. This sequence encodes CASSWTGLGGTEAFF.

Written as DNA, the CDR3 is TGTGCCAGCAGTGTGGGGGGGCCTCTTACCTCTGGGGCCAACGTCCTGACTTTC. Amino acid sequence: CASSVGGPLTSGANVLTF. The rearrangement uses TRBV2 and TRBJ2-6; possibly TRBD2 for D (7 bases). V gave up 4 bases and J gave up 0 bases, with 16 bases separating them. This CDR3 is built from 18 residues. From germline, CDR1 is SNHLY and CDR2 FYNNEI.